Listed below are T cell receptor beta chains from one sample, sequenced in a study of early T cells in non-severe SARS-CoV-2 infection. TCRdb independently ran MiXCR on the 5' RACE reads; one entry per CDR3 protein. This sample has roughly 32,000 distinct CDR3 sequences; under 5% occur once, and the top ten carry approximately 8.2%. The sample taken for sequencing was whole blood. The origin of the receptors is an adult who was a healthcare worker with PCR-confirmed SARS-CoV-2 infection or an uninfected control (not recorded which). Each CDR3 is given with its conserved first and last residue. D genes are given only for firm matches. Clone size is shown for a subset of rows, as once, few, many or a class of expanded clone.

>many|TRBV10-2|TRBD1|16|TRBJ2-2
CASSLIWTGQTGELFF
TGCGCCAGCAGCCTAATATGGACAGGCCAAACCGGGGAGCTGTTTTTT
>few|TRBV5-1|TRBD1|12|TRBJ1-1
CASSYTGGNAFF
TGCGCCAGCAGCTATACAGGGGGGAACGCTTTCTTT
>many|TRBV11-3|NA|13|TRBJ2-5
CASSPRDRETQYF
TGTGCCAGCAGCCCCAGGGATCGAGAGACCCAGTACTTC
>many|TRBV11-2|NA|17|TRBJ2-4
CASSFRRAWGAKNIQYF
TGTGCCAGCAGCTTTCGCAGGGCATGGGGGGCCAAAAACATTCAGTACTTC
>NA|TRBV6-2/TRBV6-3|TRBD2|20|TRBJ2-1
CASSYSPLVVSGRRGNEQFF
TGTGCCAGCAGTTACTCGCCCCTGGTGGTCAGCGGGAGAAGGGGCAATGAGCAGTTCTTC
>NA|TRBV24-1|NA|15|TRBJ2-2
CATSAGGSLAGELFF
TGTGCCACCAGTGCCGGTGGGTCTCTAGCCGGGGAGCTGTTTTTT
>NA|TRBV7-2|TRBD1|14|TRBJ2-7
CASSFGQGYYEQYF
TGTGCCAGCAGCTTTGGACAGGGGTATTACGAGCAGTACTTC
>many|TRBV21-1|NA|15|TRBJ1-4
CASSSPGTENEKLFF
TGTGCCAGCAGCAGCCCCGGGACCGAGAATGAAAAACTGTTTTTT
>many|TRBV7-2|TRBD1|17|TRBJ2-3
CASSHRTGGTSTDTQYF
TGTGCCAGCAGCCATCGAACAGGGGGGACTAGCACAGATACGCAGTATTTT
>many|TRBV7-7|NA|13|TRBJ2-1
CASSKGQNNEQFF
TGTGCTAGCAGTAAAGGACAGAACAATGAGCAGTTCTTC
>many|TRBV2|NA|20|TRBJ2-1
CASSDPGQVASGHSYNEQFF
TGTGCCAGCAGTGACCCGGGACAGGTGGCTAGCGGGCACTCCTACAATGAGCAGTTCTTC
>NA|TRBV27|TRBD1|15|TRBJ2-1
CASSLGTGGGNEQFF
TGTGCCAGCAGTTTAGGGACAGGGGGAGGAAATGAGCAGTTCTTC
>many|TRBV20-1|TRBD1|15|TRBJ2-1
CSAQGAVSSYNEQFF
TGCAGTGCTCAGGGGGCGGTGAGCTCCTACAATGAGCAGTTCTTC
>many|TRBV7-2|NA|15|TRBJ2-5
CASSFVPGVTETQYF
TGTGCCAGCAGCTTTGTACCGGGTGTCACAGAGACCCAGTACTTC
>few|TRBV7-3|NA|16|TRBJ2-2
CASSLLWTANTGELFF
TGTGCCAGCAGCTTACTTTGGACAGCGAACACCGGGGAGCTGTTTTTT
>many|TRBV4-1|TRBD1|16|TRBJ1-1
CASSQERDRGITEAFF
TGCGCCAGCAGCCAAGAAAGGGACAGGGGGATCACTGAAGCTTTCTTT
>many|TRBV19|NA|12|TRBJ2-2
CASKNYTGELFF
TGTGCCAGTAAAAACTACACCGGGGAGCTGTTTTTT
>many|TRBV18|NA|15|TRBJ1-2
CASSPGLSVDYGYTF
TGTGCCAGCTCACCTGGCCTTTCAGTGGACTATGGCTACACCTTC
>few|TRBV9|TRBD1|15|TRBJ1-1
CASSPRGTGFTEAFF
TGTGCCAGCAGCCCAAGGGGGACAGGGTTTACTGAAGCTTTCTTT
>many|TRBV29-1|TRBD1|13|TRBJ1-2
CSAGGQGNYGYTF
TGCAGCGCCGGGGGACAGGGAAACTATGGCTACACCTTC
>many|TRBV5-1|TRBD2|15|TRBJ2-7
CASSFSGGTGYEQYF
TGCGCCAGCAGCTTTAGCGGGGGAACCGGGTACGAGCAGTACTTC
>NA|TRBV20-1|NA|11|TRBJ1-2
CSASPGVGYTF
TGCAGTGCTAGCCCGGGGGTGGGCTACACCTTC
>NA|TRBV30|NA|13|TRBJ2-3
CAWSVGASDTQYF
TGTGCCTGGAGTGTAGGTGCGTCGGATACGCAGTATTTT
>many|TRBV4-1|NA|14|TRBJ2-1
CASSLREMSNEQFF
TGCGCCAGCAGCCTCAGGGAGATGAGCAATGAGCAGTTCTTC
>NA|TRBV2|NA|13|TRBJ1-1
CASSVRDGTEAFF
TGTGCCAGCAGTGTGAGGGACGGCACTGAAGCTTTCTTT
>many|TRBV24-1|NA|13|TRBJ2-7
CATSSDSSYEQYF
TGTGCCACCAGCTCTGACAGCTCCTACGAGCAGTACTTC
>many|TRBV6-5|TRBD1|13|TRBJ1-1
CASSFDRGTEAFF
TGTGCCAGCAGTTTCGACAGGGGAACTGAAGCTTTCTTT
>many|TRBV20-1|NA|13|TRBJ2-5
CSATPLARETQYF
TGCAGTGCTACCCCCCTAGCGCGAGAGACCCAGTACTTC
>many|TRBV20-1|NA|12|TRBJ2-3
CSADRTKDTQYF
TGCAGTGCAGACAGGACCAAAGATACGCAGTATTTT
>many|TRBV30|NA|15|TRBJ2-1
CAWSHSSESRNEQFF
TGTGCCTGGAGCCACTCTAGTGAGTCCCGCAATGAGCAGTTCTTC
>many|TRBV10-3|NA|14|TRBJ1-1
CAISEEGINTEAFF
TGTGCCATCAGTGAAGAGGGTATTAACACTGAAGCTTTCTTT
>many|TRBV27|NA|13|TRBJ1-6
CASSYGGNSPLHF
TGTGCCAGCAGCTATGGGGGGAATTCACCCCTCCACTTT
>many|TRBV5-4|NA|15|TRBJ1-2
CASSLDPRGYDGYTF
TGTGCCAGCAGCTTGGACCCACGGGGATATGATGGCTACACCTTC
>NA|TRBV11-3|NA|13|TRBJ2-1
CASSLGSGNEQFF
TGTGCCAGCAGCTTAGGGTCTGGCAATGAGCAGTTCTTC
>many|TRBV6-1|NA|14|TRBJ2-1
CASSPAGAYNEQFF
TGTGCCAGCAGTCCTGCAGGGGCCTACAATGAGCAGTTCTTC
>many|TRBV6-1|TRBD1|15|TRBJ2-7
CASSSRTGPPYEQYF
TGTGCCAGCAGTTCCAGGACAGGGCCTCCCTACGAGCAGTACTTC
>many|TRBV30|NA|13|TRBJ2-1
CAWSVRLGDEQFF
TGTGCCTGGAGTGTACGACTCGGCGATGAGCAGTTCTTC
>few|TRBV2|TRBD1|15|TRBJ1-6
CASGDRSSYNSPLHF
TGTGCCAGCGGGGACAGGAGCTCCTATAATTCACCCCTCCACTTT
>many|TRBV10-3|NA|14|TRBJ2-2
CATDTGIRTGELFF
TGTGCCACAGACACAGGGATTCGGACCGGGGAGCTGTTTTTT
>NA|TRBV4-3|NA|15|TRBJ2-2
CASSQDASATGELFF
TGCGCCAGCAGCCAAGATGCTAGTGCTACCGGGGAGCTGTTTTTT
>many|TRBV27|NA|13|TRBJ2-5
CASSLKNQETQYF
TGTGCCAGCAGTTTAAAGAACCAAGAGACCCAGTACTTC
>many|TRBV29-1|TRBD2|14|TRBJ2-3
CSVPSGGATDTQYF
TGCAGCGTTCCTAGCGGGGGGGCAACAGATACGCAGTATTTT
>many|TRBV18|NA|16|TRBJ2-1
CASSPGTGGPNNEQFF
TGTGCCAGCTCACCGGGAACCGGGGGTCCTAACAATGAGCAGTTCTTC
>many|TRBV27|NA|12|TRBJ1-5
CASRGGGQPQHF
TGTGCCAGCAGAGGTGGAGGGCAGCCCCAGCATTTT
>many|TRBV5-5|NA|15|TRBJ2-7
CASSLAGSSFYEQYF
TGTGCCAGCAGCTTGGCCGGGTCTTCTTTCTACGAGCAGTACTTC
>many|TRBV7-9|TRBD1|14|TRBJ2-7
CASSLRTGSYEQYF
TGTGCCAGCAGCTTAAGGACAGGGTCCTACGAGCAGTACTTC
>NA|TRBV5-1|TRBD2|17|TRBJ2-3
CASSLALSGGLTDTQYF
TGCGCCAGCAGCTTGGCCCTAAGCGGGGGCCTCACAGATACGCAGTATTTT
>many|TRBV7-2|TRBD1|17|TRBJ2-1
CASSLQGARGSYNEQFF
TGTGCCAGCAGCTTGCAGGGGGCCCGGGGCTCCTACAATGAGCAGTTCTTC
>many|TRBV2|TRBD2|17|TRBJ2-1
CASRIPGLAAPYNEQFF
TGTGCCAGCAGAATACCGGGACTAGCTGCCCCCTACAATGAGCAGTTCTTC
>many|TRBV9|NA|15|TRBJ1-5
CASSVDGGSNQPQHF
TGTGCCAGCAGCGTAGATGGGGGTAGCAATCAGCCCCAGCATTTT